This T cell receptor (beta chain) was sequenced during a study of Ad26.COV2.S vaccination and SARS-CoV-2 variants. Across the study: Into the muscle, Ad26.COV2.S was dosed once or twice, 56 days apart. Study conclusions and caveats: Vaccine recipients posted higher spike-specific TCR breadth than their placebo counterparts. Placebo and vaccine recipients had non-spike TCR breadth that was similar.

Measured with immunoSEQ multiplex PCR; TCRdb has only the in-frame clones, and not every one. The sample includes about 350,000 clones, approximately 86% of them seen just once. As for treatment: around 19 received Ad26.COV2.S at low or high dose, single or two shots; 5 received placebo; per-sample allocation not given. Material that was analyzed had been drawn on day 63 after the first vaccine or placebo injection. Aged 18-55 years, donor was enrolled in Boston in about 2020. The CDR3 loop spans 16 amino acids. Trimming cost V 5 bases and J 0 bases, with 14 bases left between them. CDR1 and CDR2 (germline): SNHLY, FYNNEI. Remarks on this clone: As yet, its antigen is unknown.

Source: peripheral blood, taken in a trial of Ad26.COV2.S vaccine versus placebo. This chain connects TRBV2 to TRBJ1-3; tentative D call: TRBD1 (5 bases). The sequence was obtained from a person aged 18-60 years who received the Ad26.COV2.S COVID-19 vaccine or a placebo. The CDR3 bases are TGTGCCAGCAGTCGAACCAAAGGGGACTCTGGAAACACCATATATTTT. It encodes CASSRTKGDSGNTIYF. Looking up the rest from reference TRBV2 and TRBJ1-3 gives the full variable domain: EPEVTQTPSHQVTQMGQEVILRCVPISNHLYFYWYRQILGQKVEFLVSFYNNEISEKSEIFDDQFSVERPDGSNFTLKIRSTKLEDSAMYFCASSRTKGDSGNTIYFGEGSWLTVV.